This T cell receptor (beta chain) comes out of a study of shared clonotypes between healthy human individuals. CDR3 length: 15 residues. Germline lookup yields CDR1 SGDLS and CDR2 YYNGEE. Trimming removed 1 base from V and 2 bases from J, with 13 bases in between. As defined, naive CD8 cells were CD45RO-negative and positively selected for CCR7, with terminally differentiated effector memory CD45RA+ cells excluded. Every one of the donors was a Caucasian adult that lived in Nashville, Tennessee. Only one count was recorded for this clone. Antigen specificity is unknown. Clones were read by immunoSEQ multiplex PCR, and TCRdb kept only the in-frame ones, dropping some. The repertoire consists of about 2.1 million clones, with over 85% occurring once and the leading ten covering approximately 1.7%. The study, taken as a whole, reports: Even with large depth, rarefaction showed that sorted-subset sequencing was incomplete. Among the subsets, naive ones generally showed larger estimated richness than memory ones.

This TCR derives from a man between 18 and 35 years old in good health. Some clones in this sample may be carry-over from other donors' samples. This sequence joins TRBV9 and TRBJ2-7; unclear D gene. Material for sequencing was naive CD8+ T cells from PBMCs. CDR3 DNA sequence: TGTGCCAGCAGCGTATCTGCCTTGCAGACCTACGAGCAGTACTTC. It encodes CASSVSALQTYEQYF. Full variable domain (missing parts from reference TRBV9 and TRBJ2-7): DSGVTQTPKHLITATGQRVTLRCSPRSGDLSVYWYQQSLDQGLQFLIQYYNGEERAKGNILERFSAQQFPDLHSELNLSSLELGDSALYFCASSVSALQTYEQYFGPGTRLTVT.